This T cell receptor (beta chain) came from a study of T-cell memory formation after mild COVID-19 (dated by TCRdb to about 2021). Some background on the complete study: TCR sequence clusters from the two donors were largely donor specific. In a couple of donors, T-cell clones that expanded and contracted after mild COVID-19 were tracked by sequencing TCRalpha and TCRbeta repertoires over time. Two young, previously healthy adult volunteers made up the cohort, one male and one female. Points the paper makes about the study in general: Clones contracting from day 15 to 85 had balanced CD4/CD8 phenotypes, while a second wave expanding from day 15 to 37 was biased towards CD4+. Only a couple of mild cases were covered by the study, and larger cohorts that include severe cases with pre-infection samples were considered necessary. SARS-CoV-2 specificity of the second-wave clones peaking on day 37 was not confirmed. Some responding clones were found in pre-infection memory, which suggests that pre-existing cross-reactive memory T cells took part in the SARS-CoV-2 response. Contracting CD4+ clones were found mainly in CM and EM memory subsets, while CD8+ clones were enriched in EMRA.

Ficoll-Paque density gradient centrifugation was the method used to isolate PBMCs. The sequencing machine was an Illumina NovaSeq 6000. TCRalpha and TCRbeta cDNA libraries were constructed by 5'RACE with constant-segment primers, with sample barcodes and unique molecular identifiers being introduced. Trizol reagent was used to extract RNA from every sample. The libraries were amplified in two PCR steps, and the second step added a second sample barcode and Illumina TruSeq adapters. Sequencing of the libraries was done on an Illumina NovaSeq, producing 2 x 150 bp paired-end reads. In the original analysis: The reads were demultiplexed and collapsed into UMI-guided consensus sequences using migec v1.2.7. Using mixcr v2.1.11, UMI consensuses were aligned to TRA and TRB V and J templates and then assembled into clonotypes. Clonotypes were classified as expanded or contracted when called significant by both edgeR and NoisET, with noise models trained on biological replicates. For edgeR calls, the thresholds were a false discovery rate-adjusted p below 0.01 and a log2 fold-change of 1. As an exploratory analysis of dynamics, max-normalized trajectories of the 1000 most abundant clonotypes were examined with PCA combined with hierarchical clustering. Each responding clone was given a CD4 or CD8 phenotype based on the CD4+ and CD8+ repertoires, which had been sequenced separately. TCRdb trimmed the raw reads at Q25, called clones with MiXCR and kept productive beta chains. For every CDR3 protein sequence, its rows merge into one entry that carries the most common genes and DNA. V and J calls and clone size were set by TCRdb, not the authors. The sample contains approximately 300,000 distinct CDR3 sequences, 15% to 20% of them found a single time. Roughly 21% of the sample is in the top ten clones.

With respect to this clonotype: Its antigen is still unknown. Per-base quality was not reported, and no clone a single base away is much larger than it.

Its CDR3 holds 17 amino acids, cysteine through phenylalanine. Solely the CDR3 DNA is kept, with 51 bases framed from the first base. Trimming removed 5 bases from V and 8 bases from J; the gene matches leave 16 bases unexplained. In the germline V gene (reference sequence), CDR1 corresponds to SEHNR and CDR2 to FQNEAQ. Sequenced sample: PBMCs or a T cell subset sorted from them (not recorded which). This receptor was obtained from a man between 18 and 35 years old who had mild COVID-19 (a few samples of this study predate the infection). The sample titles of this study are shuffled in the database, so cell type and time point are left out; the donor was told from shared clones. In this chain, TRBV7-9 is recombined with TRBJ2-1; 9 middle bases align to TRBD2. The nucleotide sequence is given as TGTGCCAGCAGCCCACTTCAGCGGGGGGATGAGCTGGATGAGCAGTTCTTC. Its translation reads: CASSPLQRGDELDEQFF.